This T cell receptor beta chain comes out of a study of T cells after yellow fever vaccination (dated by TCRdb to about 2019). Regarding the study in general: The SMART-Seq v4 Ultra Low Input RNA kit was used to prepare libraries from fractions with low cell numbers. To follow T-cell clones before and after both primary and booster YFV17D yellow fever vaccination, bulk TCR alpha and beta repertoires underwent longitudinal sequencing. Two healthy male donors made up the cohort, one aged 18 to 30 years and the other aged 30 to 40 years. Blood samples were taken at several timepoints before and after primary and secondary immunization, and bulk PBMC replicates and cell subsets were isolated.

This clonotype was seen a few times. Its antigen remains unidentified. The sample holds no much larger clone one base away, and base qualities are not on file. Synthesis of TCR cDNA relied on 5'RACE template switching, a step that introduced a universal primer site along with unique molecular identifiers. Priming for cDNA synthesis came from both the TCR alpha and TCR beta constant segments. Library amplification involved two PCR steps, and the second step added sample barcodes and sequencing adapters. Sequencing of libraries was done on Illumina HiSeq 2500 (2x100 bp) or NovaSeq (2x150 bp). Regarding the original processing steps: Demultiplexing of reads and collapsing into UMI consensus sequences were performed with MIGEC, and V(D)J alignment was carried out with MiXCR. Vaccine-responding clonotypes were defined with edgeR using replicate PBMC samples, requiring FDR below 0.01 and a log2 fold change above 5 up to day 15. Each bulk clonotype was labeled CD4 or CD8 based on which sequenced repertoire, CD4 or CD8, contained the clonotype at higher abundance. TCRdb reran the public reads through fastp at Q25 and MiXCR, keeping productive beta chains. All rows with the same CDR3 protein become a single entry with the most common DNA and genes. The V and J calls were determined by TCRdb, not by the authors. Within this sample are a few hundred thousand distinct CDR3 sequences, with 11% of them counted one time only. The ten largest clones capture around 18% of the sample.

The paper's findings and limits, for the study overall: Computational filtering was needed because FACS-sorted repertoires could contain abundant contaminating clonotypes from the bulk population. A small fraction of clonotypes showed up in both the CD4 and CD8 compartments, probably as a result of convergent recombination. After the booster, most of the clones that had expanded following primary vaccination were detected again (roughly 96% of CD4 and 85% to 90% of CD8), which suggests that memory was broadly maintained. Because only a couple of donors were included in the study, the extent to which the findings can be generalized is limited. Compared with the primary T-cell response, the secondary T-cell response was faster but weaker, reaching its peak on day 5 rather than on day 15.

Interpreted using the paper, the treatment or condition label stands for: live attenuated yellow fever vaccine strain. At each blood-draw timepoint, two biological replicates of bulk PBMCs were collected. PBMCs were isolated from peripheral blood using a standard Ficoll-Paque protocol. RNA was extracted with TriZol from bulk PBMCs, CD4 and CD8 fractions, and dextramer-positive and dextramer-negative fractions. Inclusive of the bounding cysteine and phenylalanine, the CDR3 is 15 residues long. The retained sequence is limited to the CDR3, 45 bases, with the frame set at the first base. Reading the germline V gene gives CDR1 LGHNA and CDR2 YSLEER. Trimmed from V: 2 bases; trimmed from J: 8 bases; junction bases lacking a gene match: 7.

The chain is assembled from TRBV4-3 and TRBJ2-3; a stretch of 10 junction bases matches TRBD2. This sequence was found in a young man who received the YFV17D yellow fever vaccine. The specimen was PBMCs, collected on the day of the first yellow fever vaccination. The CDR3 region: CASSQPSGGRVTQYF. The nucleotide sequence reads as follows: TGCGCCAGCAGCCAACCTAGCGGGGGTCGGGTTACGCAGTATTTT.